This T cell receptor (beta chain) came from a study of beta chain features in type 1 diabetes (dated by TCRdb to 2016 to 2018). For context, the study as a whole: No differences in mean age, gender distribution, total cell number or subset yield were found between patients and healthy donors. A total of over 90,000,000 sorted cells were examined across all samples, and a strong correlation was observed between cell number per subset and RNA yield. The study compared the TCRB repertoires of sorted circulating CD4+ T cell subsets in recently diagnosed type 1 diabetes patients with those in matched healthy donors. Whereas all 30 or so donors provided naive and central memory subsets, regulatory and stem cell-like memory subsets were isolated from just 8 patients and roughly 8 healthy donors.

Details on this clone: Which antigen it targets is not known. The sample holds no much larger clone one base away, and base qualities are not on file.

Each donor gave one peripheral blood draw, averaging roughly 120 mL, which was collected into heparinised tubes. Naive, central memory, regulatory and stem cell-like memory CD4+ T cells were sorted on a BD FACSAria II using a panel including CD45RO, CCR7, CD25, CD127, CD95 and CD27. Every sorted population had a purity above 95%. PBMCs were isolated immediately by Lymphoprep density gradient centrifugation and stained directly without culture. So that batch effects would be minimized, each experiment stained and sorted samples in pairs, pairing one healthy donor with one patient. The High Capacity cDNA Reverse Transcription Kit was used to reverse transcribe all of the isolated RNA, meaning that expressed TCRB transcripts were what got sequenced. Deep immunoSEQ sequencing was performed on naive, central memory and regulatory T cell samples, with an average of roughly 3.3 million total reads per sample. After sorted cells were lysed in RLT buffer, RNA was extracted with DNase-treated RNeasy Micro or Mini kits, with the choice depending on cell number. To prevent cross-contamination, each cell subset was processed individually, whereas patient and healthy donor samples were processed jointly. The immunoSEQ multiplex PCR was used to amplify TCRB sequences from cDNA, generating 87-bp fragments that spanned the CDR3 region. Sequencing of the amplicons was performed on the Illumina HiSeq platform. Per the original workflow: PCR bias was computationally corrected using synthetic template baselines, reads within Hamming distance 2 were collapsed, and singletons that could not be merged were discarded. Reads were aligned against IMGT to assign V, D and J genes, CDR3 length and insertions or deletions at six rearrangement sites. Within each subset, clonotype counts were normalized to sorted cell number, after which true diversity and Gini coefficients were computed with the tcR R package. Repertoire sharing was quantified using the overlap coefficient calculated on TCRB nucleotide sequences. As a proxy for the pre-selection repertoire, out-of-frame TCRB sequences from naive cells were analyzed. TCRdb took over this immuneACCESS table, retaining in-frame rearrangements with V and J assigned. Such tables are incomplete; in checked studies, under half of the missing clones stem from an unresolved V gene, and the remainder is unexplained. V and J calls and clone size are given by that table; D and trimming were obtained from the DNA. Here the sample has 250,000 to 300,000 clones; roughly 25% occur a single time. The ten largest clones take up 0.012% of the sample.

Overall study outcomes, separate from this receptor: PCR might favor shorter templates, but patient and control samples were amplified and corrected together, so any skew would affect both groups equally. Fewer insertions and more nucleotide deletions at VDJ recombination sites were observed in patients with type 1 diabetes, implying thymic rearrangement abnormalities. Sequencing cDNA rather than genomic DNA could over-represent highly expressing activated cells, although activation and CD3 levels did not differ between groups. Because the HLA sub-analyses included only small numbers of individuals, any influence of HLA type on TCRB rearrangement was left unresolved. In all four CD4+ subsets, TCRB CDR3 length was moderately but significantly shorter in type 1 diabetes patients. The naive, central memory and regulatory TCRB repertoires appeared to resemble one another more closely among patients than among healthy donors.

Trimming accounts for 2 bases at V and 7 bases at J, while the number of junction bases matched to no gene is 17. Counted from cysteine to phenylalanine, this CDR3 has 19 amino acids. Of the read, only the CDR3 DNA is kept; its 57 bases are in frame from base 1. CDR1 and CDR2 are drawn from the germline V gene (reference sequence): LNHNV, YYDKDF. The source material was naive CD4+ T cells from blood. In the paper's terms, the cell subset or site label means: true naive CD4+ T cells. The sequence was collected from a woman aged 30 to 39 with type 1 diabetes. The rearranged segments are TRBV15 and TRBJ1-5; TRBD1 lines up with 10 middle nucleotides. DNA sequence: TGTGCCACCAGCAGACCCCCCTTTCGGGACAGGGGCCGAGGGCAGCCCCAGCATTTT. Its protein reads: CATSRPPFRDRGRGQPQHF.